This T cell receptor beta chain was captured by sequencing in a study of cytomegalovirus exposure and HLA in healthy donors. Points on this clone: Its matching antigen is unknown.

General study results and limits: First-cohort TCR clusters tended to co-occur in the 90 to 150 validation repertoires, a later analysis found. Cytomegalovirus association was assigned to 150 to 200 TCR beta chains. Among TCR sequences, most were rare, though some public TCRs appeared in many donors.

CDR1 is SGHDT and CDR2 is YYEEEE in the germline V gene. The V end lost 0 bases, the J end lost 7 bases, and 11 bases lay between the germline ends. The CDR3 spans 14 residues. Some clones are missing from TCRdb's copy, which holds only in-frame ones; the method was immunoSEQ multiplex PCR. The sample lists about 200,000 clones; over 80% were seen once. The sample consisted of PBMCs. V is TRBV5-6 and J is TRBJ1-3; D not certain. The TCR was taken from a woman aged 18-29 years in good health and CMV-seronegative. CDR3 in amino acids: CASSLGRLGNTIYF. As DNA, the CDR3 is TGTGCCAGCAGCTTGGGCAGGCTCGGGAACACCATATATTTT.